The 12 T cell receptor beta chains below were found in one sample sequenced in a study of T cells in Graves' hyperthyroidism and ophthalmopathy. From RNA transcripts, TCR beta CDR3 regions were amplified. When the TCR CDR3 underwent first-round RT-PCR, the HTBI primer set was used. TCRdb reanalysed the multiplex PCR reads using MiXCR and keeps one entry per CDR3 protein. The sample yields approximately 370,000 distinct CDR3 sequences, roughly 15% seen once. Sequenced material: blood. The origin of the receptors is a woman in her twenties or thirties with Graves' hyperthyroidism that later progressed to Graves' ophthalmopathy.

In this sample, this clonotype turned up a few times. The chain links TRBV19 to TRBJ1-5; D perhaps matches TRBD1 (6 bases). This CDR3 is 15 amino acids long. Between the trimmed V and J ends, which lost 2 bases and 5 bases, there was a span of 13 bases. Per germline, CDR1 LNHDA and CDR2 SQIVND (reference sequence). Written as DNA, the CDR3 is TGTGCCAGTAGTATAAGCGGGGGCAGCCATCAGCCCCAGCATTTT. Its translation is CASSISGGSHQPQHF.

This clonotype was found a few times. The chain combines TRBV6-1 with TRBJ1-1; D is perhaps TRBD1 (6 bases). Germline-derived CDR1 and CDR2 are MNHNS and SASEGT. V was clipped by 6 bases and J by 3 bases, with 8 bases between them. The CDR3 contains 12 residues. CDR3 DNA sequence: TGTGCCAGCAGGAGGGGGGACACTGAAGCTTTCTTT. It encodes CASRRGDTEAFF.

The chain combines TRBV6-1 with TRBJ2-5, with 12 bases that match TRBD2. The CDR3 has 15 amino acids. In germline, CDR1 is MNHNS, CDR2 SASEGT. V gave up 4 bases and J gave up 4 bases; unmatched junction bases: 4. CDR3 region: CASSGLAGVRETQYF. The CDR3 bases are TGTGCCAGCAGTGGACTAGCGGGAGTTCGAGAGACCCAGTACTTC.

This clonotype has only a few counts. V gene TRBV30 combines with J gene TRBJ2-3; TRBD1 matches at 8 bases. This CDR3 comprises 15 residues. V lost 1 base and J lost 4; bases outside the gene matches: 7. The germline V gene has CDR1 GTSNPN and CDR2 SVGIG (reference sequence). CDR3 coding DNA: TGTGCCTGGAGTGGCCCCCTGGACAGGGCAGATACGCAGTATTTT. This gives the protein CAWSGPLDRADTQYF.

This clonotype was seen repeatedly, ten times or more. This sequence joins TRBV7-9 and TRBJ1-4; D remains ambiguous. The V gene's germline CDR1 is SEHNR and CDR2 FQNEAQ (reference sequence). This CDR3 spans 14 amino acids. V dropped 0 bases and J dropped 1 base, with 3 bases sitting between them. CDR3 region: CASSLAGTNEKLFF. As DNA, the CDR3 is TGTGCCAGCAGCTTAGCGGGAACTAATGAAAAACTGTTTTTT.

Many counts were recorded for this clonotype. This chain uses TRBV10-3 with TRBJ2-2, with D perhaps TRBD1 or TRBD2 (5 bases each). The CDR3 totals 19 residues. The V end lost 6 bases, the J end lost 1 base, and 24 bases lay between the germline ends. Germline assignment: CDR1 ENHRY and CDR2 SYGVKD. CDR3 in amino acids: CAIRGVDLGIPRNTGELFF. The CDR3 region has the DNA TGTGCCATCAGGGGGGTCGACCTCGGGATACCGAGGAACACCGGGGAGCTGTTTTTT.

This clonotype was picked up many times. The chain uses TRBV19 and TRBJ2-2; 8 positions agree with TRBD1. CDR3 length: 15 amino acids. The germline gives CDR1 LNHDA, CDR2 SQIVND (reference sequence). The junction had 8 bases not matched to a gene; V was cut back by 7 bases and J by 4 bases. The CDR3 sequence is CASKIQTGATGELFF. As DNA, the CDR3 is TGTGCCAGTAAGATACAGACAGGGGCCACCGGGGAGCTGTTTTTT.

The gene calls are TRBV19 and TRBJ2-5; 8 bases map to TRBD1. J was trimmed by 3 bases and V by 5 bases; bases with no gene match: 8. CDR3 length: 15 amino acids. CDR1 is LNHDA and CDR2 is SQIVND in the germline V gene (reference sequence). The CDR3 coding sequence is TGTGCCAGTAGTGCCCAAGGGACAGGCGAAGAGACCCAGTACTTC. Protein: CASSAQGTGEETQYF.

This clonotype was counted ten times or more. The chain is built from TRBV6-2 or TRBV6-3 and TRBJ1-1, with D unclear. Germline assignment: CDR1 MNHEY and CDR2 SVGEGT. V dropped 0 bases and J dropped 0 bases, with 14 bases sitting between them. There are 17 residues in the CDR3. The CDR3 nucleotides read TGTGCCAGCAGTTACTCACTCCGCCGTATATTGAACACTGAAGCTTTCTTT. Translation: CASSYSLRRILNTEAFF.

This clonotype was counted only a few times. The chain is built from TRBV11-2 and TRBJ2-4; TRBD2 might be the D (6 bases). CDR3 length: 19 residues. V was cut by 3 bases and J by 0 bases, with 21 bases left in between. Per the germline V gene, CDR1 is SGHAT and CDR2 is FQNNGV. The CDR3 nucleotides are TGTGCCAGCAGCTTGGGACTGCCTATACCGAACCTAGCCAAAAACATTCAGTACTTC. Translated, it gives CASSLGLPIPNLAKNIQYF.

This clonotype has more than one count but fewer than ten. The chain uses TRBV9 and TRBJ1-3; a weak D match, TRBD1 (5 bases). The CDR3 is 14 amino acids. V shed 7 bases and J shed 0 bases, with 11 bases lying between them. Germline CDR1 and CDR2: SGDLS and YYNGEE. The CDR3 nucleotides are TGTGCCAGCTCAGGGAGAGGCTCTGGAAACACCATATATTTT. Translation: CASSGRGSGNTIYF.

There are many counts of this clonotype. This sequence joins TRBV4-1 and TRBJ1-5; D might be TRBD1 (6 bases). Deletions cut 3 bases from V and 4 bases from J, with 13 bases between. The CDR3 length is 15 residues. The germline gives CDR1 MGHRA, CDR2 YSYEKL. As DNA, the CDR3 is TGCGCCAGCAGCCAGGGAGGGGGTGGGAATCAGCCCCAGCATTTT. It specifies CASSQGGGGNQPQHF.